This T cell receptor beta chain was sequenced during a study of OX40 agonist ivuxolimab in advanced cancers. With regard to the full study: Ivuxolimab was an agonistic, fully human IgG2 monoclonal antibody directed against OX40 (CD134), a costimulatory receptor. Intravenous ivuxolimab was administered to patients every 2 weeks at six dose levels: 0.01, 0.1, 0.3, 1.5, 3 and 10 mg/kg. Of the approximately 54 dose-escalation patients, hepatocellular carcinoma was present in around 20, melanoma in roughly 15, renal cell carcinoma in 9 and head and neck cancer in 9. The dose-escalation cohort was around 84% male with a mean age of around 64 years, ranging from roughly 20 to 80. Patients were allowed to have had prior anti-PD-1, anti-PD-L1 or anti-CTLA-4 therapy, and around two fifths of the dose-escalation patients had been treated with checkpoint inhibitors. Partial responses occurred in three dose-escalation patients, of whom one had hepatocellular carcinoma and two had cutaneous melanoma. Peripheral TCRbeta sequencing was intended to test whether TCR sequence diversity was altered and clonal T-cell expansion was caused by ivuxolimab. The monotherapy dose-escalation portion (N of about 50 patients) of the phase I ivuxolimab trial is reported in the paper. Overall results and qualifications from the work: Which antigens the clonally expanded peripheral T cells were specific for was not determined. At doses of 0.1 to 3.0 mg/kg, clonal expansion of both CD4+ and CD8+ blood T cells was observed from baseline to week 6. After ivuxolimab, more expanded clones were found on average in CD8+ T cells than in CD4+ T cells. In the 0.1-3.0 mg/kg groups, partial responders had among the lowest normalized peripheral clonal expansion, particularly in CD8+ T cells. Low levels of normalized T-cell clonal expansion were also seen in some patients who did not respond.

For sequencing of the TCRbeta CDR3 region, genomic DNA was extracted from the sorted cells. The immunoSEQ Assay was used to sequence the TCRbeta CDR3 regions. The table comes from immuneACCESS by way of TCRdb, which keeps in-frame sequences with V and J called. Part of the clones is missing from these tables; in studies checked, under half for an unresolved V gene and the rest for unknown reasons. The sample table contains some 26,000 clones; only one count was recorded for about 76% of them. The top ten hold approximately 31% of the sample. Notes on this clone: Which antigen it targets is not known. Qualities for individual bases were not recorded, and no much larger clone is one base off.

Patients with a history of autoimmune disease or receiving systemic immunosuppression were excluded from the trial. In every dose cohort, peripheral blood was drawn for TCR sequencing at baseline, cycle 4 day 1, and cycle 7 day 1. The samples were drawn from a first-in-human, open-label, multicenter phase I dose-escalation trial of ivuxolimab. The trial enrolled adults with locally advanced or metastatic head and neck squamous cell, hepatocellular, melanoma or renal cell carcinoma. Before TCR sequencing, CD4+ T cells and CD8+ T cells were sorted from peripheral blood as separate populations. The CDR3 starts with the cysteine, ends with the phenylalanine, and has 15 residues. Of the read, only the CDR3 DNA is kept; its 45 bases are in frame from base 1. Reading the germline V gene gives CDR1 KGHSH and CDR2 LQKENI. V drops 3 bases and J drops 5 bases, leaving 16 bases in between.

This sequence was found in an adult with an advanced solid tumor such as melanoma, head and neck, liver or kidney cancer. The sequence links TRBV18 to TRBJ1-1; the D gene remains uncertain. The sample in question was CD4+ or CD8+ T cells sorted from blood, obtained in a trial of the OX40 agonist ivuxolimab. The CDR3 region reads CASSPYTSEGTEAFF. The DNA reads as follows: TGTGCCAGCTCACCTTACACCTCCGAAGGAACTGAAGCTTTCTTT.